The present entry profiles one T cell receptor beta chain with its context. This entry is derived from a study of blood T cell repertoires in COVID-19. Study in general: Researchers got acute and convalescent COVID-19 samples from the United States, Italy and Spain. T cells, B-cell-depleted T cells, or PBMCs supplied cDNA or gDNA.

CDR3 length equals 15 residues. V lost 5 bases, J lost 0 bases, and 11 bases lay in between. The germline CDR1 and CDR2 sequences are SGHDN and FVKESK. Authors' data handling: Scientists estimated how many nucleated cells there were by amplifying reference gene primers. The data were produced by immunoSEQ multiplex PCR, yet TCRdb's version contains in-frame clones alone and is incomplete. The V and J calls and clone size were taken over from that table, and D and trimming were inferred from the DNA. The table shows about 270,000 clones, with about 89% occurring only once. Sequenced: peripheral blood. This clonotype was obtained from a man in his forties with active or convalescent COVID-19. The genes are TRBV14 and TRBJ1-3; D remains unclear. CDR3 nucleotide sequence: TGTGCCAGCAGCTCGATACAGTTCTCTGGAAACACCATATATTTT. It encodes CASSSIQFSGNTIYF.